Detailed here is one T cell receptor beta chain. The data were obtained in a study of blood T cell repertoires in COVID-19. Overall study context: Samples came from the United States, Italy and Spain, spanning acute and convalescent COVID-19. T cells, B-cell-depleted T cells, or PBMCs supplied cDNA or gDNA.

Source study methods: Scientists estimated how many nucleated cells there were by amplifying reference gene primers. The assay was immunoSEQ multiplex PCR, and TCRdb's table has in-frame clones only and misses some. The D gene and trimming were derived from the DNA, and the V and J assignments and clone size from that table. The data contain some 220,000 clones, around three quarters of them singletons. The CDR3 consists of 14 residues. The V gene end was trimmed by 4 bases and the J gene end by 6 bases; junction bases not matched to a gene: 7. CDR1 is SGHDN and CDR2 is FVKESK in the germline V gene.

The sequence was obtained from a woman between 65 and 79 years old with acute or convalescent COVID-19. This chain connects TRBV14 to TRBJ2-5; 8 nucleotides match TRBD1. Sequenced sample: peripheral blood. CDR3 in DNA: TGTGCCAGCAGCCCCGACAGGGGTCAAAAGACCCAGTACTTC. Protein: CASSPDRGQKTQYF. Using reference TRBV14 and TRBJ2-5 for the parts outside the CDR3, the full variable domain is EAGVTQFPSHSVIEKGQTVTLRCDPISGHDNLYWYRRVMGKEIKFLLHFVKESKQDESGMPNNRFLAERTGGTYSTLKVQPAELEDSGVYFCASSPDRGQKTQYFGPGTRLLVL.